This T cell receptor beta chain was documented in a study of shared clonotypes between healthy human individuals (dated by TCRdb to 2018 to 2021). Looking at the study overall: Two women and three men aged 18 to 49 years were included in the cohort. Blood TCR repertoires of five healthy adults were deeply sequenced to estimate repertoire size and the extent of clonotype sharing between individuals. To increase sequencing depth and limit assay-specific biases, different laboratories used diverse techniques to prepare libraries and sequence TCR repertoires. Between about 0.94 and 10 billion PBMCs per donor were obtained by leukapheresis. Per donor, three plates each were used for CD4 naive and CD4 memory, two for CD8 naive, and one for CD8 memory.

This clone occurred a few times. What this receptor recognizes is not known. Base-call qualities are not available, and no considerably larger clone is one nucleotide away. The donors were healthy, HIV-negative adults who had no recently reported acute infections or vaccinations. Only Caucasian adults living in Nashville, Tennessee, USA were represented among the donors. Magnetic negative selection was used to enrich CD4+ T cells, after which naive cells were positively selected on CD45RA and the negative fraction became the memory subset. Blood was obtained by leukapheresis, after which PBMCs were separated by Ficoll-Histopaque density gradient centrifugation and cryopreserved in liquid nitrogen vapor phase. Analytical flow cytometry was used to check the purity and quantity of each magnetically sorted T cell population. From each sorted fraction, genomic DNA was isolated and quantified by UV absorbance on a Nanodrop 2000c.

TCR CDR3 regions were amplified from genomic DNA by multiplex PCR using the deep immunoSEQ assay. Genomic DNA extracted from each cell subset was distributed evenly over all wells of several immunoSEQ 96-well plates, and each plate served as one replicate. For sorted subsets, each replicate PCR was loaded with roughly 0.2 ug genomic DNA, equivalent to about 30,000 T cell genomes. The purified libraries were quantified using a Qubit 3.0 fluorometer, sized with a Bioanalyzer 2100, and then quantified again using the KAPA Library Quantification kit. Each immunoSEQ 96-well plate was sequenced on its own single-read 150-cycle Illumina NextSeq 550 flow cell. The authors processed their data as follows. Because only junctional sequences without quality scores were contained in the immunoSEQ output, filtering matching that applied to full-length reads could not be performed. To assign V/J genes and CDR3, sequences were annotated using PyIR, a Python wrapper for IgBLAST v1.9, with IMGT germline references. Reads were removed for weak V/J assignments (E-value above 1e-6), missing CDR3, stop codons, out-of-frame junctions, or ambiguous translated residues. V3J clonotypes were defined as sequences sharing the same inferred V gene, J gene, and CDR3 amino acid sequence. Percentage overlap between repertoires was calculated by dividing the number of shared unique clonotypes by the size of the smaller repertoire. RTK rarefaction, the Chao1 estimator, and Recon v2.1 estimates of unobserved clonotypes were used to assess repertoire richness. For all TCRbeta clonotypes obtained by the gDNA method from several donors, generation probabilities were computed with OLGA. TCRdb took over this immuneACCESS table, retaining in-frame rearrangements with V and J assigned. Such tables are incomplete; in checked studies, under half of the missing clones stem from an unresolved V gene, and the remainder is unexplained. The V and J calls and clone size are taken from that table; D and trimming were inferred from the DNA. For this sample there are just under 350,000 clones; less than 75% appear just once. Roughly a tenth of the sample goes to the ten largest clones.

V has 5 bases trimmed and J has 6 bases trimmed; junction bases matching no gene number 5. Inclusive of the bounding cysteine and phenylalanine, the CDR3 is 13 residues long. Only CDR3 DNA is held: 39 bases, read in frame from base 1. According to the germline V gene, CDR1 reads SGHTA and CDR2 reads FQGNSA. What the authors observed across the whole study: Pairwise subsampling indicated that sequencing depth was expected to affect the degree of clonotype sharing among donors. Sampling was restricted to blood, and TCR repertoires in tissue are likely to differ from TCR repertoires in blood. Compared with non-shared clonotypes, the clonotypes found in all four sorted-subset donors had higher generation probabilities. Estimated clonotype richness was generally larger for naive than for memory subsets. The small number of donors limited the genetic and exposure-history diversity represented. Across a few donors, roughly 5% of naive CD4, roughly 3.5% of naive CD8, about 2.3% of memory CD4, and about 0.4% of memory CD8 clonotypes were shared. Even with the large sequencing depth, rarefaction of the sorted-subset datasets indicated that sequencing was incomplete.

The V and J genes are TRBV7-2 and TRBJ2-5; TRBD1 agrees with 8 junctional bases. The clonotype comes from a man aged 30 to 45 in good health. The sequencing sample was made of memory CD4+ T cells sorted from blood. The intended sense of this specimen's cell subset or site label: CD45RA-negative fraction. The nucleotides read TGTGCCAGCAGCCCCAGGGGGCAGCAGACCCAGTACTTC. Its product reads: CASSPRGQQTQYF. Reference TRBV7-2 and TRBJ2-5 genes cover what lies past the CDR3, so the full variable domain is GAGVSQSPSNKVTEKGKDVELRCDPISGHTALYWYRQSLGQGLEFLIYFQGNSAPDKSGLPSDRFSAERTGGSVSTLTIQRTQQEDSAVYLCASSPRGQQTQYFGPGTRLLVL.